These 4 T cell receptor beta chains were sequenced from one sample in a study of blood T cell repertoires in COVID-19. Data came from immunoSEQ multiplex PCR; TCRdb stores just in-frame clones and leaves some out. This sample yields fewer than 200,000 clones, of which about 87% are seen a single time; around 24% belongs to the top ten. Sequences were obtained from peripheral blood. The receptors stem from a man in his sixties with acute or convalescent COVID-19.

This chain links TRBV2 with TRBJ2-1, with 10 bases fitting TRBD1. Germline V gene sequence: CDR1 SNHLY, CDR2 FYNNEI. Trimming removed 6 bases from V and 4 bases from J; junction bases left unmatched: 6. The CDR3 length is 15 residues. The CDR3 spells CASREGQGSYNEQFF. The CDR3 DNA reads TGTGCCAGCAGGGAGGGACAGGGGTCTTACAATGAGCAGTTCTTC.

J is TRBJ1-3 and V is TRBV9; TRBD1 is a possible D gene (5 bases). Trimming pared 2 bases from V and 0 bases from J, leaving 12 bases between. The germline CDR1 and CDR2 sequences are SGDLS and YYNGEE. There are 16 residues in the CDR3. DNA of the CDR3: TGTGCCAGCAGCGTCCTTGACAGTTACTCTGGAAACACCATATATTTT. Amino acid sequence: CASSVLDSYSGNTIYF.

Only one count was recorded for this clone. This chain links TRBV11-3 with TRBJ2-3; 11 bases match TRBD2. The germline V gene encodes CDR1 SGHNT and CDR2 YENEEA. This CDR3 contains 20 residues. V was pared by 0 bases and J by 7 bases, with 18 bases of the junction left unmatched. The CDR3 nucleotides read TGTGCCAGCAGCTTAGAACCTCACGCCGGGCTAGCGGGGGGAAGGAATACGCAGTATTTT. Residues: CASSLEPHAGLAGGRNTQYF.

The genes are TRBV19 and TRBJ1-2; D remains ambiguous. Trimming took off 0 bases at V and 6 bases at J, with 17 bases between the two ends. Looked up from germline, CDR1 is LNHDA and CDR2 is SQIVND (reference sequence). This CDR3 spans 16 amino acids. DNA for the CDR3: TGTGCCAGTAGTATAGATCTGGCCTTCTTAATGGATGGCTACACCTTC. Its translation is CASSIDLAFLMDGYTF.